The 24 T cell receptor beta chains presented below share a single source sample, sequenced in a study of blood T cell repertoires in COVID-19 (dated by TCRdb to the early 2020s). The protocol used for the library was the immunoSEQ multiplex PCR assay. Held by TCRdb, this immuneACCESS table contains in-frame sequences only and omits some clones. Under half of the omission traces to an unresolved V gene where checked; the cause of the rest is unknown. This sample has some 96,000 clones in its table, and about 88% of those were observed once. The ten largest make up 6.5% to 8% of the sample. The sample taken for sequencing was peripheral blood. The receptors were gathered from a man in his thirties or forties in a cohort sampled during active COVID-19.

The chain is built from TRBV27 and TRBJ2-5, with 7 nucleotides matching TRBD2. V dropped 8 bases and J dropped 5; count of bases not matched to a gene: 11. The CDR3 has 14 amino acids. In germline, CDR1 is MNHEY, CDR2 SMNVEV (reference sequence). This CDR3 reads CASAGGSLVETQYF. CDR3 nucleotide sequence: TGTGCCAGCGCGGGCGGGAGTCTAGTGGAGACCCAGTACTTC.

The chain is built from TRBV30 and TRBJ2-1; D gene ambiguous. The V gene lost 4 bases and the J gene lost 0 bases, with 13 bases spanning the gap. CDR1 and CDR2 (germline): GTSNPN, SVGIG (reference sequence). There are 15 residues in the CDR3. The CDR3 region is CAWKHAASSYNEQFF. The CDR3 DNA reads TGTGCCTGGAAACACGCGGCGAGCTCCTACAATGAGCAGTTCTTC. Full variable domain (outside the CDR3, taken from reference TRBV30 and TRBJ2-1): SQTIHQWPATLVQPVGSPLSLECTVEGTSNPNLYWYRQAAGRGLQLLFYSVGIGQISSEVPQNLSASRPQDRQFILSSKKLLLSDSGFYLCAWKHAASSYNEQFFGPGTRLTVL.

The rearrangement links TRBV3-1 (or the pseudogene TRBV3-2) to TRBJ2-7, with 11 bases identical to TRBD2. This CDR3 is built from 14 residues. V gave up 1 base and J gave up 4 bases; unmatched junction bases: 0. Germline CDR1 is LGHDT and CDR2 is YNNKEL (reference sequence). In DNA form, the CDR3 reads TGTGCCAGCAGCCAAGGACTAGCGGGATACGAGCAGTACTTC. The encoded protein is CASSQGLAGYEQYF.

This clone has a handful of counts. The rearrangement links TRBV6-1 to TRBJ1-1, with a possible D match to TRBD1 (6 bases). V was pared by 1 base and J by 11 bases, with 14 bases between. Germline CDR1 MNHNS, CDR2 SASEGT. This CDR3 has 13 amino acids. The CDR3 DNA sequence: TGTGCCAGCAGTGAAGGGACAGAAGGGATGGCTTTCTTT. As protein: CASSEGTEGMAFF.

The chain employs TRBV9 and TRBJ1-6; tentatively, D is TRBD1 (5 bases). The CDR3 length is 18 residues. V was pared by 4 bases and J by 2 bases, with 19 bases between. The germline V gene encodes CDR1 SGDLS and CDR2 YYNGEE. The CDR3 coding sequence is TGTGCCAGCAGCCCTAGACAGTACGGAGTCGCCTATAATTCACCCCTCCACTTT. It yields the protein CASSPRQYGVAYNSPLHF. Combining the CDR3 with reference TRBV9 and TRBJ1-6 gives the whole variable domain DSGVTQTPKHLITATGQRVTLRCSPRSGDLSVYWYQQSLDQGLQFLIQYYNGEERAKGNILERFSAQQFPDLHSELNLSSLELGDSALYFCASSPRQYGVAYNSPLHFGNGTRLTVT.

The gene calls are TRBV7-2 and TRBJ2-3, with 12 bases that match TRBD2. Germline values: CDR1 SGHTA, CDR2 FQGNSA. This CDR3 is built from 16 residues. The V and J ends lost 5 bases and 1 base, in that order; junction bases with no gene match: 4. The chain's CDR3 is CASSRRLAGGTDTQYF. The CDR3 DNA is TGTGCCAGCAGCCGCCGACTAGCGGGGGGCACAGATACGCAGTATTTT.

The CDR3 region has the DNA TGTGCCAGCAGCCAAGGGGACAGGGGGCTGGAGACCCAGTACTTC. Amino acid sequence: CASSQGDRGLETQYF. The rearrangement uses TRBV14 and TRBJ2-5; 12 bases match TRBD1. Losses at the gene ends were 1 base for V and 5 bases for J; bases not matched to a gene: 2. CDR3 length: 15 amino acids. Germline V gene sequence: CDR1 SGHDN, CDR2 FVKESK.

Comment on this clone: Its ends do not fully match the called genes, so a read error is possible. The chain has TRBV11-2 and TRBJ1-2; D gene uncertain. The CDR3 totals 11 residues. Germline assignment: CDR1 SGHAT and CDR2 FQNNGV. The DNA for the CDR3 is TGTGCCAGCAGCCTCCGATTCTACCCTTTTTTC. Protein sequence: CASSLRFYPFF.

The chain employs TRBV6-5 and TRBJ1-2; D possibly corresponds to TRBD1 (6 bases). The CDR3 covers 14 residues. The V end lost 8 bases, the J end lost 1 base, and 14 bases lay between the germline ends. Germline loops: CDR1 MNHEY, CDR2 SVGAGI. The CDR3 loop reads CASGRAGVNYGYTF. The CDR3 bases are TGTGCCAGCGGACGGGCAGGGGTTAACTATGGCTACACCTTC.

The V call is TRBV6-2 or TRBV6-3, the J call TRBJ2-2; TRBD2 matches 8 bases. This CDR3 comprises 17 residues. CDR1 and CDR2 (germline): MNHEY, SVGEGT. Trimming removed 6 bases from V and 7 bases from J; junction bases left unmatched: 16. The CDR3 region is CASSHSAGAIPFGELFF. CDR3 DNA: TGTGCCAGCAGCCACTCAGCGGGGGCCATCCCCTTCGGGGAGCTGTTTTTT.

The V gene is TRBV9, the J gene TRBJ2-2; the D gene is possibly TRBD2 (6 bases). Germline-derived CDR1 and CDR2 are SGDLS and YYNGEE. Trimming took 4 bases from V and 4 from J, leaving 17 bases between them. This CDR3 is 16 amino acids long. CDR3 protein: CASSPDLSGGTGELFF. CDR3 nucleotide sequence: TGTGCCAGCAGCCCAGACCTCTCCGGGGGCACCGGGGAGCTGTTTTTT.

This clone showed up just a few times. The CDR3 protein is CASSSWTGEAEAFF. The CDR3 DNA reads as TGTGCCAGCAGTTCATGGACAGGGGAGGCTGAAGCTTTCTTT. The chain carries TRBV27 and TRBJ1-1; 9 bases map to TRBD1. The CDR3 has 14 amino acids. V lost 4 bases, J lost 6 bases, and 6 bases stayed unmatched. In germline, CDR1 is MNHEY, CDR2 SMNVEV (reference sequence).

V and J are TRBV28 and TRBJ1-2; maybe TRBD1 (6 bases). V was pared by 4 bases and J by 4 bases, with 16 bases between. The germline CDR1 and CDR2 sequences are MDHEN and SYDVKM. This CDR3 has 15 residues. The CDR3 DNA follows: TGTGCCAGCAGTTCCGGACTCGGGACATTCTATGGCTACACCTTC. Translated, it gives CASSSGLGTFYGYTF.

This chain uses TRBV3-1 (or the pseudogene TRBV3-2) with TRBJ2-3; 7 bases match TRBD1. CDR1 is LGHDT, CDR2 YNNKEL, per germline (reference sequence). Trimming took 6 bases from V and 2 from J; bases not matched to a gene: 8. CDR3 length equals 15 residues. The CDR3 DNA sequence: TGTGCCAGCAGTCGAGGGGGCGGATCCACAGATACGCAGTATTTT. Encoded protein: CASSRGGGSTDTQYF.

The V gene is TRBV28, the J gene TRBJ1-4; TRBD1 matches 9 bases. The trim removed 6 bases at V and 8 bases at J, leaving 10 bases unmatched. The germline gives CDR1 MDHEN, CDR2 SYDVKM. This CDR3 spans 15 amino acids. The CDR3 spells CASRPHRDRDEKLFF. The CDR3, as DNA: TGTGCCAGCAGACCCCACCGGGACAGGGACGAAAAACTGTTTTTT.

This clone has more than one count but fewer than ten. V and J are TRBV28 and TRBJ1-2; the match to TRBD1 covers 9 bases. Germline trimming cut 5 bases from V and 4 bases from J; bases unmatched to any gene: 5. The CDR3 sequence is 14 residues long. Germline V gives CDR1 MDHEN, CDR2 SYDVKM. The CDR3 nucleotides are TGTGCCAGCAGTGAACAGGGGGCCTTCTATGGCTACACCTTC. Its translation: CASSEQGAFYGYTF.

The V and J genes are TRBV5-1 and TRBJ2-7; D is ambiguous. This CDR3 spans 14 amino acids. Germline V gene data show CDR1 as SGHRS and CDR2 as YFSETQ. V was cut by 0 bases and J by 3 bases, with 10 bases left in between. DNA for the CDR3: TGCGCCAGCAGCTTGGACCCCAGGTTCTACGAGCAGTACTTC. Its protein product is CASSLDPRFYEQYF. The full variable domain, completed using reference TRBV5-1 and TRBJ2-7, is KAGVTQTPRYLIKTRGQQVTLSCSPISGHRSVSWYQQTPGQGLQFLFEYFSETQRNKGNFPGRFSGRQFSNSRSEMNVSTLELGDSALYLCASSLDPRFYEQYFGPGTRLTVT.

This sequence joins TRBV6-6 and TRBJ1-4; the D is unclear. This CDR3 region has 14 residues. From germline, CDR1 is MNHNY and CDR2 SVGAGI (reference sequence). V lost 6 bases and J 5 bases, leaving 13 bases between the germline ends. CDR3 DNA: TGTGCCAGCAGCCGTGAGAGGCGCAATGAAAAACTGTTTTTT. Translating gives CASSRERRNEKLFF.

CDR3 in amino acids: CASSRPGAANEKLFF. The CDR3 DNA follows: TGTGCCAGCAGTCGCCCAGGGGCGGCTAATGAAAAACTGTTTTTT. This chain links TRBV28 with TRBJ1-4, with D perhaps TRBD1 (6 bases). Trimming left V 5 bases short and J 3 bases short, with 13 bases between. Germline CDR1 is MDHEN and CDR2 is SYDVKM. The CDR3 sequence is 15 residues long.

The chain joins TRBV18 to TRBJ2-7, with D possibly being TRBD1 (6 bases). This CDR3 region has 13 residues. The germline V and J ends were trimmed by 3 bases and 5 bases, with 11 bases remaining between them. Germline CDR1 reads KGHSH; CDR2 reads LQKENI. CDR3 sequence: CASSPLGTNEQYF. The DNA for the CDR3 is TGTGCCAGCTCACCGCTCGGGACAAACGAGCAGTACTTC.

A single count supports this clone. The chain is built from TRBV2 and TRBJ2-3; D is unclear. Germline V gene sequence: CDR1 SNHLY, CDR2 FYNNEI. This CDR3 region has 13 residues. V lost 1 base, J lost 6 bases, and 8 bases lay in between. CDR3 nucleotide sequence: TGTGCCAGCAGTGAAGGGCTAGTTGATACGCAGTATTTT. This translates into CASSEGLVDTQYF.

This clone was picked up a small number of times. The chain links TRBV3-1 (or the pseudogene TRBV3-2) to TRBJ1-5, with D possibly being TRBD1 (5 bases). The CDR3 totals 14 residues. Germline V gene lookup returns CDR1 LGHDT and CDR2 YNNKEL (reference sequence). Trimming left V 3 bases short and J 2 bases short, with 8 bases between. The CDR3 protein is CASSQGGGNQPQHF. CDR3 bases: TGTGCCAGCAGCCAGGGGGGAGGCAATCAGCCCCAGCATTTT.

The chain joins TRBV18 to TRBJ1-1, with unresolved D. CDR1 and CDR2 (germline): KGHSH, LQKENI. This CDR3 comprises 15 residues. V dropped 0 bases and J dropped 0 bases, with 8 bases sitting between them. Here the CDR3 reads CASSPPSRVNTEAFF. CDR3 nucleotide sequence: TGTGCCAGCTCACCACCGTCCCGGGTGAACACTGAAGCTTTCTTT.

This chain joins TRBV3-1 (or the pseudogene TRBV3-2) and TRBJ1-1; D remains unclear. This CDR3 is 15 amino acids long. Trimming removed 1 base from V and 3 bases from J, with 12 bases in between. Germline values: CDR1 LGHDT, CDR2 YNNKEL (reference sequence). Here the CDR3 reads CASSQGRGWDTEAFF. CDR3 nucleotides: TGTGCCAGCAGCCAAGGTCGGGGTTGGGACACTGAAGCTTTCTTT.